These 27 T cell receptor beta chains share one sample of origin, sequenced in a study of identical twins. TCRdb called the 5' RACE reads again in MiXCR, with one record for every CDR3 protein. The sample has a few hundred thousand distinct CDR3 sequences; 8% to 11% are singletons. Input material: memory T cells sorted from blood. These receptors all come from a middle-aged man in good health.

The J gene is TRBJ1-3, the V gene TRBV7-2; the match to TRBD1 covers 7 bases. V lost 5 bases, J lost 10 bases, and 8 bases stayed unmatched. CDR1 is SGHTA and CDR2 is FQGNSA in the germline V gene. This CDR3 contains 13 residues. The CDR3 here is CASSGPDRLTIYF. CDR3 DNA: TGTGCCAGCAGCGGACCGGACAGGCTTACCATATATTTT.

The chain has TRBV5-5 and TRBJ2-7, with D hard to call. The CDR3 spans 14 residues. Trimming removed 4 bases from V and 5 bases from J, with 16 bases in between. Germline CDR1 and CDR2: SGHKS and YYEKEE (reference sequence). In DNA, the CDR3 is TGTGCCAGCAGCCTAGACATAGTCACCCACGAGCAGTACTTC. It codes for CASSLDIVTHEQYF.

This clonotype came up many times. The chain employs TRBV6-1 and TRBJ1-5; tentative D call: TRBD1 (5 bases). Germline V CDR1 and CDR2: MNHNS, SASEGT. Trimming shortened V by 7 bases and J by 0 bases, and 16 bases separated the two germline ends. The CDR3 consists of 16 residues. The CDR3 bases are TGTGCCAGCACCCTTGAAGACAGTTATAGCAATCAGCCCCAGCATTTT. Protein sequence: CASTLEDSYSNQPQHF.

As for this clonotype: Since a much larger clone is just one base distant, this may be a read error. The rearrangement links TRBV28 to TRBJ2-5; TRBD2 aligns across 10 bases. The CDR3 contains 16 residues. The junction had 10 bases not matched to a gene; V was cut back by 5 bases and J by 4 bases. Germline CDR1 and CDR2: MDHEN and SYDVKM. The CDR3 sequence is CASSISASGGRETQYF. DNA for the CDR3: TGTGCCAGCAGTATATCGGCTAGCGGGGGTAGAGAGACCCAGTACTTC.

The CDR3 region is CASSGDHRNEKLFF. The CDR3 region has the DNA TGTGCCAGCAGTGGAGATCACAGAAATGAAAAACTGTTTTTT. The chain recombines TRBV6-1 with TRBJ1-4; D not resolved. Germline values: CDR1 MNHNS, CDR2 SASEGT. This CDR3 is built from 14 residues. Trimming pared 4 bases from V and 5 bases from J, leaving 11 bases between.

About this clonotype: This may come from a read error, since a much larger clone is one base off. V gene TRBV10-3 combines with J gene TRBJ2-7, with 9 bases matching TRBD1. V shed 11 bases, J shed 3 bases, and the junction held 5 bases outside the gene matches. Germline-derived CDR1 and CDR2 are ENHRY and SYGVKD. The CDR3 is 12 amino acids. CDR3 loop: CAPGQGNYEQYF. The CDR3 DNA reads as TGTGCCCCCGGACAGGGGAACTACGAGCAGTACTTC.

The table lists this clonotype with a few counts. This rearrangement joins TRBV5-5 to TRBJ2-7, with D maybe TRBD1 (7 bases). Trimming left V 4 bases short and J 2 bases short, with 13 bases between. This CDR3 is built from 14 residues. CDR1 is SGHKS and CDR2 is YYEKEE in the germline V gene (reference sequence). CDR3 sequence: CASSLAGQTYEQYF. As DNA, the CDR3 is TGTGCCAGCAGCCTCGCGGGACAGACCTACGAGCAGTACTTC.

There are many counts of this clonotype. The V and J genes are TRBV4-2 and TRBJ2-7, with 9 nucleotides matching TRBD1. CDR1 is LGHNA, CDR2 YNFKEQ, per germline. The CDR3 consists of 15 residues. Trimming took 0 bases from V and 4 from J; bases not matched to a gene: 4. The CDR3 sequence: CASSQDGTGQYEQYF. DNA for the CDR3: TGTGCCAGCAGCCAAGATGGGACAGGGCAATACGAGCAGTACTTC.

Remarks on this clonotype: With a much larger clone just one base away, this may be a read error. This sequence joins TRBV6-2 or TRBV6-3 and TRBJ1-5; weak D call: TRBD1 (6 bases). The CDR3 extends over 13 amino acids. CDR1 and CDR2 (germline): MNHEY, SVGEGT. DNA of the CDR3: TGTGTCAGCACGGACAGCCGGTATCAGCCCCAGCATTTT. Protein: CVSTDSRYQPQHF.

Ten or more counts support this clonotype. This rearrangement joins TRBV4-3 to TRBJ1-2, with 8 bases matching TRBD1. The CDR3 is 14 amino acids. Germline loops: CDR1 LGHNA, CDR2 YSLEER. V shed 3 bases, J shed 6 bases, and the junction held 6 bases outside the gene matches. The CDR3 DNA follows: TGCGCCAGCAGCCAGATGACAGGGGATCATGGCTACACCTTC. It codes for CASSQMTGDHGYTF.

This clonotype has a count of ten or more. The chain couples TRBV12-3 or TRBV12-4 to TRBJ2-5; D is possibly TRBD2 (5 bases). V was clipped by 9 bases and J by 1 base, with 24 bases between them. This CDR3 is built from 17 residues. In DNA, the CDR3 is TGTGCCAGACCTTTGGACCGGGGAGCGCCAGGCCAAGAGACCCAGTACTTC. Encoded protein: CARPLDRGAPGQETQYF.

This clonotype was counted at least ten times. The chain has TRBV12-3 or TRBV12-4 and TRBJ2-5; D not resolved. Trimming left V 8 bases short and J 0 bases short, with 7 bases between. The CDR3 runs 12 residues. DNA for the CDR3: TGTGCCAGCGGGCTAAACCAAGAGACCCAGTACTTC. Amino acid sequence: CASGLNQETQYF.

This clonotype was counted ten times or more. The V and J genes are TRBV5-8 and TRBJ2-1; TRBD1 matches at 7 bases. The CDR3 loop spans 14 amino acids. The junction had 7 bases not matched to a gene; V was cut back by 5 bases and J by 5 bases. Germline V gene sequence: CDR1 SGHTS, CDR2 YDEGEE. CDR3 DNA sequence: TGTGCCAGCAGGCGGACAGGCCTCGACAATGAGCAGTTCTTC. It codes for CASRRTGLDNEQFF. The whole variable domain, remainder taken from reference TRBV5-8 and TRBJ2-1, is EAGVTQSPTHLIKTRGQQATLRCSPISGHTSVYWYQQALGLGLQFLLWYDEGEERNRGNFPPRFSGRQFPNYSSELNVNALELEDSALYLCASRRTGLDNEQFFGPGTRLTVL.

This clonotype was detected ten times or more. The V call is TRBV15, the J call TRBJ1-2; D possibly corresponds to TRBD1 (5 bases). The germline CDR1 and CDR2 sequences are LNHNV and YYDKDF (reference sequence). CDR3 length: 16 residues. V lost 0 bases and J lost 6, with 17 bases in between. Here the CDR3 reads CATSRDGGLGGDGYTF. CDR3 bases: TGTGCCACCAGCAGAGATGGGGGGTTAGGAGGGGATGGCTACACCTTC.

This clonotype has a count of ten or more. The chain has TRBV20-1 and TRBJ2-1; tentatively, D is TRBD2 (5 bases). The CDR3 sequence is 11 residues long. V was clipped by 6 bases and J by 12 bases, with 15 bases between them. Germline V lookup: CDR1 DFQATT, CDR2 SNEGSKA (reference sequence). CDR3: CSAGRPRGQFF. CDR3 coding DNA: TGCAGTGCCGGACGGCCTCGGGGGCAGTTCTTC.

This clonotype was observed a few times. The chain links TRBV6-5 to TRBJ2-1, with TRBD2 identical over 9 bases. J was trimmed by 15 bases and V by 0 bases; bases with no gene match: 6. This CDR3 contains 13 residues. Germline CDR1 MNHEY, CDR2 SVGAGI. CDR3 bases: TGTGCCAGCAGTTACTCCGCGGGGGGGTTTCCGTTCTTC. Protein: CASSYSAGGFPFF.

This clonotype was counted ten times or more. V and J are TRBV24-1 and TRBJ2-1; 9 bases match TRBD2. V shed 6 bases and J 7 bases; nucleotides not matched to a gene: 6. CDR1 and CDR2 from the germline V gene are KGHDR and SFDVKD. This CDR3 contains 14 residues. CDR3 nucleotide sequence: TGTGCCACCAGTCACGCGGGGGGGAAGAATGAGCAGTTCTTC. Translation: CATSHAGGKNEQFF.

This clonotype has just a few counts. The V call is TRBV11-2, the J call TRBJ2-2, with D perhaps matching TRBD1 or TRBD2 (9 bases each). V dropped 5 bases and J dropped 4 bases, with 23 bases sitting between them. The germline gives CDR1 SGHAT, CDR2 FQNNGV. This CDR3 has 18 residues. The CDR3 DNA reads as TGTGCCAGCAGCCCACGCGGGGGGGGACAGGGAGCCACCGGGGAGCTGTTTTTT. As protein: CASSPRGGGQGATGELFF.

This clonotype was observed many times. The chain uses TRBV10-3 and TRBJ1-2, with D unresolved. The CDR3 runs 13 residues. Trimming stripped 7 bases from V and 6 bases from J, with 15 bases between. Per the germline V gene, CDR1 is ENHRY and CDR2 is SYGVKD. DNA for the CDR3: TGTGCCATCAAGCGGGCGGGGAACAATGGCTACACCTTC. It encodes CAIKRAGNNGYTF.

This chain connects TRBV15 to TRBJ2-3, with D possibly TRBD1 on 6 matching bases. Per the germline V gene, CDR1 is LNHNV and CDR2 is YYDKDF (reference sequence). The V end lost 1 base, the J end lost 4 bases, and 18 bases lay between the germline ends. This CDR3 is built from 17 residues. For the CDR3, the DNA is TGTGCCACCAGCAGAGGTCGGGCAGGGGCGGCGGCAGATACGCAGTATTTT. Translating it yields CATSRGRAGAAADTQYF.

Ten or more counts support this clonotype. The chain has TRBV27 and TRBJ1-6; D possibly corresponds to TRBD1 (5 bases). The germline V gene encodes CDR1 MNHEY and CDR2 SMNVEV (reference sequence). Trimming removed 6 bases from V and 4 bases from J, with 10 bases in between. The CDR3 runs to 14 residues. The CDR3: CASRRGEYNSPLHF. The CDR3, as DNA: TGTGCCAGCAGACGGGGGGAGTATAATTCACCCCTCCACTTT.

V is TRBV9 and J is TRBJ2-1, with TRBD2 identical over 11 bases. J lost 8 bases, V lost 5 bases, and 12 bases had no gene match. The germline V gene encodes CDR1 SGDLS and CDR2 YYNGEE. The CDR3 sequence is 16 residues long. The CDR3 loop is CASSETSGKTFDEQFF. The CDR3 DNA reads TGTGCCAGCAGTGAGACTAGCGGGAAAACCTTCGATGAGCAGTTCTTC.

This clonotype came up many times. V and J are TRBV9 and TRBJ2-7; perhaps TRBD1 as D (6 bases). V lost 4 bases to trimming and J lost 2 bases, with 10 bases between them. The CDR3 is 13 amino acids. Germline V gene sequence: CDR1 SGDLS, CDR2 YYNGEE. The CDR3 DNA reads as TGTGCCAGCAGCCCCCAGGGGACCTACGAGCAGTACTTC. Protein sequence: CASSPQGTYEQYF.

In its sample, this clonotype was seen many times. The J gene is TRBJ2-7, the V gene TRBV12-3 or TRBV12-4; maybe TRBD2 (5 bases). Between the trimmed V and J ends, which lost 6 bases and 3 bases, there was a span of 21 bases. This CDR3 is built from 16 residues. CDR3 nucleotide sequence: TGTGCCAGCAGCAGCTCTTATCCGGGAAAAGGCTACGAGCAGTACTTC. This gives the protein CASSSSYPGKGYEQYF.

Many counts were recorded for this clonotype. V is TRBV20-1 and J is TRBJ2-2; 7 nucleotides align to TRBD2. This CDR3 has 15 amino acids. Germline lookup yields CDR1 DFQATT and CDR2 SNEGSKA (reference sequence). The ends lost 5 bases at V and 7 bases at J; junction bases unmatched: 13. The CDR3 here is CSAFAGVVLGGELFF. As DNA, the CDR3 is TGCAGTGCTTTTGCGGGGGTCGTTCTGGGCGGGGAGCTGTTTTTT.

The CDR3 DNA reads TGTGCCAGCAGCGCCGGGGATGAAAAACTGTTTTTT. It specifies CASSAGDEKLFF. The chain carries TRBV11-3 and TRBJ1-4; D gene ambiguous. Germline CDR1 and CDR2: SGHNT and YENEEA. The CDR3 runs to 12 residues. The germline V and J ends were trimmed by 5 bases and 6 bases, with 7 bases remaining between them.

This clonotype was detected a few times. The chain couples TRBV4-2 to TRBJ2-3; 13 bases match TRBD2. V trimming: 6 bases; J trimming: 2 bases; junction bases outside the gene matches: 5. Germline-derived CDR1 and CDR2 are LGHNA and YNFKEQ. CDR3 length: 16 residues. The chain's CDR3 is CASRPGLAGATDTQYF. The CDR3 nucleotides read TGTGCCAGCAGGCCAGGACTAGCGGGGGCCACAGATACGCAGTATTTT.